This TCR beta chain was observed in a study of cytomegalovirus exposure and HLA in healthy donors. CDR1 and CDR2 (germline): SGHDT, YYEEEE. V lost 1 base and J lost 2, with 9 bases in between. CDR3 length: 14 amino acids. This clone was observed a few times. Primers: 60 Vbeta forward and 13 Jbeta reverse. Sequenced by immunoSEQ multiplex PCR; TCRdb stores in-frame clones only, minus some. The data show about 160,000 clones, with 75% to 90% seen just once and 1% held by the top ten. This TCR derives from a boy under 10 years old in good health and CMV-seronegative. Material: PBMCs. The chain links TRBV5-6 to TRBJ1-1, with D possibly TRBD1 on 5 matching bases. The CDR3 DNA reads as TGTGCCAGCAGCTTGAGACAGATTAACACTGAAGCTTTCTTT. It translates to CASSLRQINTEAFF.